A selection of T cell receptor beta chains follows, all from one sample in a study of blood T cell repertoires in COVID-19. TCRdb keeps only in-frame clones here, not all; method: immunoSEQ multiplex PCR. The sample consists of approximately 500,000 clones, approximately 85% of them appearing once. The sequencing input was peripheral blood. The source is a human donor in a cohort sampled during active COVID-19. CDR3s include the opening cysteine and the closing phenylalanine or tryptophan. D genes are given only for firm matches. Size is omitted from some rows. Given values are once, few, many or a class for expanded clones.

abundance | d_gene | len | j_gene | v_gene | CDR3nt | CDR3aa
- | - | 15 | TRBJ2-5 | TRBV6-5 | TGTGCCAGCAGTTACTCGACTTGGCTAGCTGAGACCCAGTACTTC | CASSYSTWLAETQYF
- | - | 13 | TRBJ1-2 | TRBV7-2 | TGTGCCAGCAGCTTAGAAGGGGCAAGGGGCTACACCTTC | CASSLEGARGYTF
- | - | 15 | TRBJ2-4 | TRBV3-1/TRBV3-2 | TGTGCCAGCAGCCAGGGGGTCCAGGGGAGTAACATTCAGTACTTC | CASSQGVQGSNIQYF
- | TRBD1 | 16 | TRBJ2-1 | TRBV5-5 | TGTGCCAGCAGCGTCGGGGGGACAGGGAAGTTAGGTGAGCAGTTCTTC | CASSVGGTGKLGEQFF
- | TRBD1 | 14 | TRBJ1-1 | TRBV6-5 | TGTGCCAGCAGGCGCGGGACAGGGGTATCAGAAGCTTTCTTT | CASRRGTGVSEAFF
- | - | 13 | TRBJ1-2 | TRBV9 | TGTGCCAGCAGTCAAGGGGGGGTCTATGGCTACACCTTC | CASSQGGVYGYTF
- | TRBD2 | 16 | TRBJ2-1 | TRBV10-3 | TGTGCCACCGTCGGACTAGCGGGAGGGAGCTACAATGAGCAGTTCTTC | CATVGLAGGSYNEQFF
- | - | 15 | TRBJ2-1 | TRBV11-3 | TGTGCCAGCAGCTTGTGGGGGACTGGCTACAATGAGCAGTTCTTC | CASSLWGTGYNEQFF
few | - | 15 | TRBJ1-4 | TRBV27 | TGTGCCAGCAGCACCGTCAGGGGAATTAATGAAAAACTGTTTTTT | CASSTVRGINEKLFF
- | - | 12 | TRBJ1-1 | TRBV27 | TGTGCCAGCAGTTTATCTGGGCGAGAGGCTTTCTTT | CASSLSGREAFF
few | - | 13 | TRBJ1-4 | TRBV9 | TGTGCCAGCAGCGTAGCGGGGAATGAAAAACTGTTTTTT | CASSVAGNEKLFF
- | - | 14 | TRBJ2-3 | TRBV5-1 | TGCGCCAGCGCGGGACAGATAAGCACAGATACGCAGTATTTT | CASAGQISTDTQYF
- | - | 11 | TRBJ1-1 | TRBV19 | TGTGCCAGTAGTATGACAGCTGAAGCTTTCTTT | CASSMTAEAFF
- | TRBD2 | 15 | TRBJ2-3 | TRBV7-2 | TGTGCCAGCAGCTTACAGGTAGCGGGAAAAGATACGCAGTATTTT | CASSLQVAGKDTQYF
- | - | 16 | TRBJ2-1 | TRBV5-1 | TGCGCCAGCAGCGATAGGGTTGGGAGCTCCTACAATGAGCAGTTCTTC | CASSDRVGSSYNEQFF
- | - | 14 | TRBJ1-1 | TRBV7-9 | TGTGCCAGCAGCTTAGTCCTACAGGGTACTGAAGCTTTCTTT | CASSLVLQGTEAFF
- | TRBD2 | 15 | TRBJ2-3 | TRBV2 | TGTGCCAGCAGCCCTGCGGGAGGGACTACAGATACGCAGTATTTT | CASSPAGGTTDTQYF
- | - | 13 | TRBJ2-7 | TRBV5-1 | TGCGCCAGCAGCTTGGGCAGCTCCTACGAGCAGTACTTC | CASSLGSSYEQYF
- | TRBD1 | 16 | TRBJ1-2 | TRBV11-2 | TGTGCCAGCAGCTCCGCGGGACAGGGGCCAATCTATGGCTACACCTTC | CASSSAGQGPIYGYTF
once | - | 14 | TRBJ1-2 | TRBV6-2/TRBV6-3 | TGTGCCAGCAGTTACGGACAGAGTAACTATGGCTACACCTTC | CASSYGQSNYGYTF
few | - | 15 | TRBJ1-6 | TRBV30 | TGTGCCTGGAGTCGCGGACAGACGAATAATTCACCCCTCCACTTT | CAWSRGQTNNSPLHF
- | - | 16 | TRBJ1-5 | TRBV3-1/TRBV3-2 | TGTGCCAGCAGCCAAGATTTGCAGGTTAGCAATCAGCCCCAGCATTTT | CASSQDLQVSNQPQHF
- | - | 14 | TRBJ2-2 | TRBV4-1 | TGCGCCAGCAGCCTCCGACTGACTAGCGGGGAGCTGTTTTTT | CASSLRLTSGELFF
once | - | 13 | TRBJ1-2 | TRBV6-5 | TGTGCCAGCAGTTACTTTCCAGGGTTCGGCTACACCTTC | CASSYFPGFGYTF
- | TRBD1 | 15 | TRBJ1-1 | TRBV6-5 | TGTGCCAGCAGAGAGGACAGGGAGGTTATAACTGAAGCTTTCTTT | CASREDREVITEAFF
- | - | 16 | TRBJ1-4 | TRBV14 | TGTGCCAGCAGCCAAGATTTTCCGGGAAGCGGTGAAAAACTGTTTTTT | CASSQDFPGSGEKLFF
- | TRBD2 | 16 | TRBJ2-5 | TRBV5-4 | TGTGCCAGCAGCTCCGCTCCGGCGGGGGGACAAGAGACCCAGTACTTC | CASSSAPAGGQETQYF
- | - | 15 | TRBJ1-6 | TRBV2 | TGTGCCAGCAGGGTAACAGGGTTGAATAATTCACCCCTCCACTTT | CASRVTGLNNSPLHF
- | TRBD1 | 14 | TRBJ2-7 | TRBV5-6 | TGTGCCAGCAGCTCAATAACAGGGGCCTACGAGCAGTACTTC | CASSSITGAYEQYF
- | - | 15 | TRBJ1-1 | TRBV19 | TGTGCCAGTAGTATAGATGGGGGGGCAAGGAATTCGGCTTTCTTT | CASSIDGGARNSAFF
- | TRBD2 | 16 | TRBJ2-2 | TRBV28 | TGTGCCAGCAGTTTAGGCGGGAGCCTTAGGAGCGGGGAGCTGTTTTTT | CASSLGGSLRSGELFF